This entry lists 6 T cell receptor beta chains sequenced from one sample in a study of blood T cell repertoires in COVID-19. Using immunoSEQ multiplex PCR, the repertoire was profiled, and TCRdb retains in-frame clones only, with some absent. This table holds hundreds of thousands of clones, approximately 86% found once. Sequences were obtained from PBMCs or T cells enriched from blood (not recorded which). These TCRs come from a woman in her thirties or forties with acute COVID-19.

The rearrangement links TRBV21-1 to TRBJ1-1; TRBD1, the table's D call, lacks a check against the DNA. TRBV21-1 is marked as a pseudogene. The CDR3 extends over 16 amino acids. CDR3 sequence reads: CASSKPPAGIDTEAFF. The DNA of the CDR3 is TGTGCCAGCAGCAAACCCCCGGCAGGGATCGACACTGAAGCTTTCTTT.

J is TRBJ1-1 and V is TRBV30; a possible D gene is TRBD1 (5 bases). V gave up 3 bases and J gave up 2 bases, with 16 bases separating them. CDR1 is GTSNPN, CDR2 SVGIG, per germline (reference sequence). This CDR3 spans 15 amino acids. In DNA, the CDR3 is TGTGCCTGGAGCGCCCCTGGGGCACCAAACACTGAAGCTTTCTTT. This gives the protein CAWSAPGAPNTEAFF.

This clone was seen more than once but under ten times. The chain employs TRBV21-1 and TRBJ1-5; the table's D call TRBD1 went unverified against the DNA. TRBV21-1 is recorded as a pseudogene. This CDR3 spans 15 amino acids. The chain's CDR3 is CASSERDRRNQPQHF. In nucleotides, the CDR3 is TGTGCCAGCAGCGAACGGGACAGAAGAAATCAGCCCCAGCATTTT.

V usage is TRBV29-1 and J usage is TRBJ1-2, with D perhaps TRBD1 (5 bases). The CDR3 totals 12 residues. In germline, CDR1 is SQVTM, CDR2 ANQGSEA. V lost 3 bases and J 4 bases, leaving 9 bases between the germline ends. The CDR3 spells CSVDLGLYGYTF. CDR3 bases: TGCAGCGTTGATCTGGGGCTCTATGGCTACACCTTC.

V usage is TRBV27 and J usage is TRBJ1-2; 7 bases are a match to TRBD1. The V segment lost 0 bases and the J segment 8 bases; nucleotides outside the gene matches: 6. The CDR3 totals 14 residues. The germline CDR1 and CDR2 sequences are MNHEY and SMNVEV (reference sequence). CDR3: CASSLSGRGHGYTF. CDR3 nucleotides: TGTGCCAGCAGTTTATCGGGAAGGGGGCACGGCTACACCTTC.

This rearrangement joins TRBV6-5 to TRBJ2-7; possibly TRBD2 for D (5 bases). Trimming pared 2 bases from V and 4 bases from J, leaving 9 bases between. This CDR3 is 13 amino acids long. The germline V gene has CDR1 MNHEY and CDR2 SVGAGI. The CDR3 nucleotides are TGTGCCAGCAGTTACAAGCGGCCTTACGAGCAGTACTTC. It encodes CASSYKRPYEQYF.